This is a list of T cell receptor beta chains from one sample in a study of early T cells in non-severe SARS-CoV-2 infection. TCRdb redid the calling of the 5' RACE reads with MiXCR, one entry per CDR3 protein. The sample shows tens of thousands of distinct CDR3 sequences, 20% to 25% of them seen only once. The specimen was whole blood, collected at baseline. All receptors derive from an adult who was a healthcare worker with PCR-confirmed SARS-CoV-2 infection or an uninfected control (not recorded which). CDR3s include the opening cysteine and the closing phenylalanine or tryptophan. Each record gives: D gene, J gene, clone size, V gene, CDR3 DNA, CDR3 protein. The D gene is left open where the match is weak. Size is omitted from some rows. Given values are once, few, many or a class for expanded clones.

d_call: .; j_call: TRBJ1-3; clone_size: .; v_call: TRBV3-1; cdr3_nt: TGTGCCAGCAGCCTCCAGCGCTCTGGAAACACCATATATTTT; cdr3_aa: CASSLQRSGNTIYF
d_call: .; j_call: TRBJ1-2; clone_size: .; v_call: TRBV7-6; cdr3_nt: TGTGCCAGCAGCCCCGACGGGGGGTCCTATGGCTACACCTTC; cdr3_aa: CASSPDGGSYGYTF
d_call: TRBD1; j_call: TRBJ1-1; clone_size: few; v_call: TRBV27; cdr3_nt: TGTGCCAGCAGTACCGGACAGGGAATGGCCACTGAAGCTTTCTTT; cdr3_aa: CASSTGQGMATEAFF
d_call: .; j_call: TRBJ1-5; clone_size: few; v_call: TRBV19; cdr3_nt: TGTGCCAGTAAGGACGGGGATCAGCCCCAGCATTTT; cdr3_aa: CASKDGDQPQHF
d_call: TRBD1; j_call: TRBJ2-1; clone_size: .; v_call: TRBV20-1; cdr3_nt: TGCAGTGCTTCAGTTCCGGGACAGTCCTACAATGAGCAGTTCTTC; cdr3_aa: CSASVPGQSYNEQFF
d_call: .; j_call: TRBJ2-3; clone_size: many; v_call: TRBV6-1; cdr3_nt: TGTGCCAGCAGTGGGGAGAACACAGATACGCAGTATTTT; cdr3_aa: CASSGENTDTQYF
d_call: TRBD1; j_call: TRBJ2-5; clone_size: few; v_call: TRBV12-3/TRBV12-4; cdr3_nt: TGTGCCAGCAGTCCCAATCGACAGGGTGAGACCCAGTACTTC; cdr3_aa: CASSPNRQGETQYF
d_call: .; j_call: TRBJ2-7; clone_size: .; v_call: TRBV7-9; cdr3_nt: TGTGCCAGCAGCTTAAGCTCCGGGACCTCCTACGAGCAGTACTTC; cdr3_aa: CASSLSSGTSYEQYF
d_call: .; j_call: TRBJ1-2; clone_size: few; v_call: TRBV7-8; cdr3_nt: TGTGCCAGCAGCTACGGACAGTCCTATGGCTACACCTTC; cdr3_aa: CASSYGQSYGYTF
d_call: .; j_call: TRBJ1-6; clone_size: once; v_call: TRBV12-3/TRBV12-4; cdr3_nt: TGTGCCAGCAGTTTCGGGACCAGAAGCTCCTATAATTCACCCCTCCACTTT; cdr3_aa: CASSFGTRSSYNSPLHF